The 13 T cell receptor beta chains given below trace back to one sample, sequenced in a study of blood T cells in healthy people across ages. Primed by a sample-barcoded 5' primer and a J-beta primer mix, a second PCR proceeded for about 6 to 11 cycles. One entry per CDR3 protein, called by TCRdb with MiXCR from the 5' RACE reads. The table shows almost 800,000 distinct CDR3 sequences, with over 45% occurring only once. Specimen: blood. All receptors derive from a man aged 25 to 40 in good health.

The table lists this clonotype with a few counts. This rearrangement joins TRBV14 to TRBJ2-5; 7 bases are a match to TRBD1. The J call may be faulty, since TRBJ2-7 better matches the DNA end. The germline gives CDR1 SGHDN, CDR2 FVKESK. The CDR3 spans 12 residues. CDR3 coding DNA: TGTGCCAGCAGCTTAACAGGGGCCGAGCAGTACTTC. Its translation: CASSLTGAEQYF.

This clonotype occurred a few times. The CDR3 reads CSVVVWDYNEQFF. Here the CDR3 DNA reads TGCAGCGTTGTGGTTTGGGACTACAATGAGCAGTTCTTC. The chain combines TRBV29-1 with TRBJ2-1; no definite D call. Germline V gene data show CDR1 as SQVTM and CDR2 as ANQGSEA. Trimming took off 4 bases at V and 3 bases at J, with 10 bases between the two ends. The CDR3 is 13 amino acids.

This clonotype has a handful of counts. The chain has TRBV12-3 or TRBV12-4 and TRBJ1-1; D unclear. The CDR3 sequence is 12 residues long. Deletions cut 2 bases from V and 10 bases from J, with 11 bases between. The CDR3 coding sequence is TGTGCCAGCAGTTTACGTCCGGAGCTAGCTTTCTTT. Its protein is CASSLRPELAFF.

This clonotype was recorded only once. This chain uses TRBV18 with TRBJ2-1, with 9 nucleotides matching TRBD2. J lost 5 bases, V lost 3 bases, and 5 bases had no gene match. The germline V gene encodes CDR1 KGHSH and CDR2 LQKENI. The CDR3 extends over 15 amino acids. CDR3 protein: CASSPLASGNNEQFF. CDR3 in DNA: TGTGCCAGCTCACCTCTGGCTAGCGGGAACAATGAGCAGTTCTTC.

The chain carries TRBV9 and TRBJ2-7, with 7 bases fitting TRBD2. The assigned J gene may be wrong: the sequence end matches TRBJ2-1 better. The CDR3 is 15 amino acids. Per the germline V gene, CDR1 is SGDLS and CDR2 is YYNGEE. The CDR3 spells CASSPRGVGSDEQFF. Written as DNA, the CDR3 is TGTGCCAGCAGCCCCCGGGGGGTCGGTAGCGATGAGCAGTTCTTC.

The V and J genes are TRBV3-1 and TRBJ1-2; D unresolved. Trimming cost V 0 bases and J 10 bases, with 9 bases left between them. Germline assignment: CDR1 LGHDT and CDR2 YNNKEL (reference sequence). The CDR3 length is 12 residues. The CDR3 bases are TGTGCCAGCAGCCAAGATTGGGAGTTCTACACCTTC. This encodes CASSQDWEFYTF.

The table lists this clonotype with a few counts. The chain couples TRBV6-5 to TRBJ2-6; D uncertain. V lost 4 bases, J lost 8 bases, and 12 bases lay in between. Germline CDR1 and CDR2: MNHEY and SVGAGI. The CDR3 totals 14 residues. CDR3 loop: CASSWLSLTNVLTF. The CDR3 DNA sequence: TGTGCCAGCAGTTGGCTGAGCTTGACCAACGTCCTGACTTTC.

This clonotype turned up a few times. The V and J genes are TRBV4-2 and TRBJ2-6; the D gene could be TRBD1 or TRBD2 (5 bases each). CDR3 length: 16 amino acids. Germline-derived CDR1 and CDR2 are LGHNA and YNFKEQ. Trimming pared 3 bases from V and 4 bases from J, leaving 13 bases between. CDR3: CASSQTGAFGANVLTF. CDR3 DNA: TGTGCCAGCAGCCAGACCGGGGCGTTCGGGGCCAACGTCCTGACTTTC.

In its sample, this clonotype was seen many times. The chain combines TRBV7-2 with TRBJ2-3, with 7 bases aligning to TRBD1. Unmatched junction bases numbered 2, after V lost 1 base and J lost 4 bases. The CDR3 is 14 residues long. Looked up from germline, CDR1 is SGHTA and CDR2 is FQGNSA. Written as DNA, the CDR3 is TGTGCCAGCAGCTTAGGAGGGGGCGCAGATACGCAGTATTTT. This codes for CASSLGGGADTQYF.

V usage is TRBV20-1 and J usage is TRBJ2-1, with 10 bases fitting TRBD2. There are 15 residues in the CDR3. CDR1 is DFQATT, CDR2 SNEGSKA, per germline (reference sequence). DNA of the CDR3: TGCAGCCAGACCCAAGCGGGAGGGCCCCTAAATGAGCAGTTCTTC. It translates to CSQTQAGGPLNEQFF.

The chain uses TRBV6-6 and TRBJ2-5, with 11 nucleotides matching TRBD1. V shed 2 bases, J shed 11 bases, and the junction held 13 bases outside the gene matches. CDR1 and CDR2 from the germline V gene are MNHNY and SVGAGI (reference sequence). This CDR3 spans 16 amino acids. CDR3 in DNA: TGTGCCAGCAGTTACCCCGGGACAGGGGGACAAGCTGTGCAGTACTTC. This translates into CASSYPGTGGQAVQYF.

The chain is built from TRBV5-1 and TRBJ2-5, with TRBD2 matching 9 bases. The V and J ends lost 0 bases and 5 bases, in that order; junction bases with no gene match: 5. Germline CDR1 SGHRS, CDR2 YFSETQ. The CDR3 contains 15 residues. CDR3 protein: CASSLDGTSRETQYF. In DNA form, the CDR3 reads TGCGCCAGCAGCTTGGACGGGACTAGCAGGGAGACCCAGTACTTC.

The chain has TRBV15 and TRBJ2-7; the D is unclear. From germline, CDR1 is LNHNV and CDR2 YYDKDF (reference sequence). The CDR3 sequence is 15 residues long. Between the trimmed V and J ends, which lost 0 bases and 1 base, there was a span of 10 bases. DNA of the CDR3: TGTGCCACCAGCAGAGATACGATGGATTCCTACGAGCAGTACTTC. Translating gives CATSRDTMDSYEQYF.